A selection of T cell receptor beta chains follows, all from one sample in a study of breast tumors, draining lymph nodes, adjacent tissues. TCRdb recomputed calls from the multiplex PCR reads with MiXCR, one row per CDR3 protein. Of about 89,000 distinct CDR3 sequences detected, roughly 28% appear once; the ten largest clones hold around 8.1%. Sequencing input: axillary lymph node tissue. The source of these receptors is a female donor with breast cancer. Some clones in this sample may be carry-over from other donors' samples. The CDR3 runs from the conserved cysteine through the conserved F or W. Each record gives: J gene, V gene, clone size, D gene, CDR3 protein, CDR3 DNA. The D gene is left open where the match is weak. Expanded clones get a size class; other rows say once, few or many, or leave the size out.

j_call: TRBJ2-3; v_call: TRBV5-4; clone_size: -; d_call: TRBD2; cdr3_aa: CASSTGGSTDTQYF; cdr3_nt: TGTGCCAGCAGCACGGGAGGCAGCACAGATACGCAGTATTTT
j_call: TRBJ2-3; v_call: TRBV15; clone_size: many; d_call: TRBD2; cdr3_aa: CATSRDPGLGSTDTQYF; cdr3_nt: TGTGCCACCAGCAGAGACCCTGGACTAGGGAGCACAGATACGCAGTATTTT
j_call: TRBJ2-3; v_call: TRBV24-1; clone_size: many; d_call: -; cdr3_aa: CATRDPTIDTQYF; cdr3_nt: TGTGCCACCCGCGACCCGACCATAGATACGCAGTATTTT
j_call: TRBJ2-4; v_call: TRBV12-3/TRBV12-4; clone_size: many; d_call: -; cdr3_aa: CASSSTGGLAKNIQYF; cdr3_nt: TGTGCCAGCAGTTCGACAGGAGGGCTAGCCAAAAACATTCAGTACTTC
j_call: TRBJ1-3; v_call: TRBV29-1; clone_size: -; d_call: TRBD1; cdr3_aa: CSVVQGAQNTIYF; cdr3_nt: TGCAGCGTTGTACAGGGGGCTCAAAACACCATATATTTT
j_call: TRBJ1-2; v_call: TRBV29-1; clone_size: -; d_call: -; cdr3_aa: CSVEDLNTGESYGHTF; cdr3_nt: TGCAGCGTTGAAGATCTTAACACGGGGGAATCTTATGGCCACACCTTC
j_call: TRBJ1-1; v_call: TRBV7-2; clone_size: -; d_call: -; cdr3_aa: CARSLEGRVGTEAFF; cdr3_nt: TGTGCCCGCAGCTTAGAGGGCAGGGTAGGCACTGAAGCTTTCTTT
j_call: TRBJ1-2; v_call: TRBV20-1; clone_size: -; d_call: -; cdr3_aa: CSATTPTSNYGYTF; cdr3_nt: TGCAGTGCTACCACACCGACCTCTAACTATGGCTACACCTTC
j_call: TRBJ1-2; v_call: TRBV5-4; clone_size: many; d_call: -; cdr3_aa: CASSFGTAPYGYTF; cdr3_nt: TGTGCCAGCAGTTTTGGGACGGCCCCCTATGGCTACACCTTC
j_call: TRBJ1-5; v_call: TRBV2; clone_size: once; d_call: -; cdr3_aa: CASLRGSNQPQHF; cdr3_nt: TGTGCCAGCCTTCGGGGAAGCAATCAGCCCCAGCATTTT
j_call: TRBJ2-3; v_call: TRBV11-2; clone_size: many; d_call: TRBD2; cdr3_aa: CASSVLTSGSTDTQYF; cdr3_nt: TGTGCCAGCAGCGTATTGACTAGCGGGAGCACAGATACGCAGTATTTT
j_call: TRBJ2-5; v_call: TRBV7-2; clone_size: -; d_call: TRBD2; cdr3_aa: CASTLLAGTQETQYF; cdr3_nt: TGTGCCAGCACGTTACTAGCGGGTACCCAAGAGACCCAGTACTTC
j_call: TRBJ2-3; v_call: TRBV7-2; clone_size: many; d_call: -; cdr3_aa: CASSLDTGTGDTQYF; cdr3_nt: TGTGCCAGCAGCTTAGATACGGGAACGGGGGATACGCAGTATTTT
j_call: TRBJ1-6; v_call: TRBV30; clone_size: many; d_call: -; cdr3_aa: CAWRERQNSPLHF; cdr3_nt: TGTGCCTGGAGAGAAAGACAGAATTCACCCCTCCACTTT
j_call: TRBJ2-5; v_call: TRBV10-2; clone_size: many; d_call: -; cdr3_aa: CASRNGLQETQYF; cdr3_nt: TGCGCCAGCAGGAACGGACTACAAGAGACCCAGTACTTC
j_call: TRBJ2-7; v_call: TRBV4-2; clone_size: many; d_call: TRBD2; cdr3_aa: CASSQGLAGIGYEQYF; cdr3_nt: TGTGCCAGCAGCCAGGGGCTAGCGGGGATTGGGTACGAGCAGTACTTC
j_call: TRBJ2-5; v_call: TRBV3-1; clone_size: many; d_call: TRBD2; cdr3_aa: CASSQDPTGLRETQYF; cdr3_nt: TGTGCCAGCAGCCAAGATCCGACGGGACTAAGGGAGACCCAGTACTTC
j_call: TRBJ1-5; v_call: TRBV28; clone_size: many; d_call: -; cdr3_aa: CASIRSPNQPQHF; cdr3_nt: TGTGCCAGCATCCGATCCCCCAATCAGCCCCAGCATTTT
j_call: TRBJ2-1; v_call: TRBV20-1; clone_size: many; d_call: TRBD2; cdr3_aa: CSARGGRLTYNEQFF; cdr3_nt: TGCAGTGCTAGGGGCGGGAGGTTAACCTACAATGAGCAGTTCTTC
j_call: TRBJ2-3; v_call: TRBV5-1; clone_size: many; d_call: -; cdr3_aa: CASSKEGEDTQYF; cdr3_nt: TGCGCCAGCAGCAAGGAGGGGGAAGATACGCAGTATTTT
j_call: TRBJ2-3; v_call: TRBV5-1; clone_size: -; d_call: -; cdr3_aa: CASSLAGAIEQYF; cdr3_nt: TGCGCCAGCAGCTTGGCCGGGGCCATTGAGCAGTATTTT
j_call: TRBJ1-5; v_call: TRBV19; clone_size: once; d_call: TRBD1; cdr3_aa: CASRDRADSMDSSQPQHF; cdr3_nt: TGTGCCAGTAGGGACAGGGCGGACAGTATGGATAGCAGTCAGCCCCAGCATTTC
j_call: TRBJ1-5; v_call: TRBV20-1; clone_size: once; d_call: -; cdr3_aa: CSARVSAGNHEQYFGPGTQPQHF; cdr3_nt: -
j_call: TRBJ1-5; v_call: TRBV6-6; clone_size: -; d_call: TRBD1; cdr3_aa: CASSYVTGVSSQPQHF; cdr3_nt: TGTGCCAGCAGTTACGTAACAGGGGTGAGTAGTCAGCCCCAGCATTTT
j_call: TRBJ2-1; v_call: TRBV20-1; clone_size: many; d_call: TRBD2; cdr3_aa: CSALLYGTSVQNGQFF; cdr3_nt: TGCAGTGCTCTCCTCTACGGGACTAGCGTTCAGAACGGTCAGTTCTTC
j_call: TRBJ2-2; v_call: TRBV9; clone_size: many; d_call: -; cdr3_aa: CASSVGPGRNTGELFF; cdr3_nt: TGTGCCAGCAGCGTCGGGCCAGGAAGGAACACCGGGGAGCTGTTTTTT
j_call: TRBJ2-7; v_call: TRBV3-1; clone_size: many; d_call: TRBD1; cdr3_aa: CASSQAIGGISEQYF; cdr3_nt: TGTGCCAGCAGCCAGGCAATAGGGGGCATATCCGAGCAGTACTTC
j_call: TRBJ2-3; v_call: TRBV7-3; clone_size: -; d_call: -; cdr3_aa: CTSSLDRQQRPNPFHLTDTQYF; cdr3_nt: TGTACCAGCAGCTTAGACCGTCAACAGCGGCCAAATCCCTTTCACCTCACAGATACGCAGTATTTT
j_call: TRBJ2-3; v_call: TRBV7-2; clone_size: many; d_call: -; cdr3_aa: CASSLGEQIGVTQYF; cdr3_nt: TGTGCCAGCAGCTTAGGGGAACAGATAGGGGTTACGCAGTATTTT
j_call: TRBJ2-7; v_call: TRBV7-3; clone_size: -; d_call: -; cdr3_aa: CASSLYAPYEKYF; cdr3_nt: TGTGCCAGCAGCTTATACGCCCCCTACGAGAAGTACTTC
j_call: TRBJ2-1; v_call: TRBV20-1; clone_size: -; d_call: TRBD2; cdr3_aa: CSAREEREGYNGQFF; cdr3_nt: TGCAGTGCTAGAGAGGAGCGGGAGGGCTACAATGGGCAGTTCTTC
j_call: TRBJ2-1; v_call: TRBV6-5; clone_size: many; d_call: TRBD2; cdr3_aa: CASSGLAGEALRQFF; cdr3_nt: TGTGCCAGCAGTGGACTAGCGGGAGAAGCGTTAAGGCAGTTCTTC
j_call: TRBJ2-3; v_call: TRBV18; clone_size: many; d_call: -; cdr3_aa: CASSPGVSTDTQYF; cdr3_nt: TGTGCCAGCTCACCAGGGGTGAGCACAGATACGCAGTATTTT
j_call: TRBJ2-7; v_call: TRBV5-1; clone_size: many; d_call: TRBD2; cdr3_aa: CASSPGTSGTLKGSYEQYF; cdr3_nt: TGCGCCAGCAGCCCCGGGACTAGCGGGACCCTAAAAGGCTCCTACGAGCAGTACTTC
j_call: TRBJ1-2; v_call: TRBV5-6; clone_size: many; d_call: -; cdr3_aa: CASSVQSFYHGYTF; cdr3_nt: TGTGCCAGCAGCGTGCAGAGTTTTTACCATGGCTACACCTTC
j_call: TRBJ2-3; v_call: TRBV7-3; clone_size: many; d_call: TRBD1; cdr3_aa: CASSSTGASTDTQYF; cdr3_nt: TGTGCCAGCAGCTCGACAGGGGCCAGCACAGATACGCAGTATTTT
j_call: TRBJ2-3; v_call: TRBV9; clone_size: many; d_call: TRBD2; cdr3_aa: CASSVPIAGGSTDTQYF; cdr3_nt: TGTGCCAGCAGCGTACCTATAGCGGGAGGGAGCACAGATACGCAGTATTTT
j_call: TRBJ2-2; v_call: TRBV9; clone_size: many; d_call: TRBD1; cdr3_aa: CASSASGTGSTGELFF; cdr3_nt: TGTGCCAGCAGCGCCTCCGGGACAGGGTCCACCGGGGAGCTGTTTTTT
j_call: TRBJ1-6; v_call: TRBV9; clone_size: many; d_call: -; cdr3_aa: CASSGIRSDNSPLHF; cdr3_nt: TGTGCCAGCAGCGGTATTCGCTCTGATAATTCACCCCTCCACTTT
j_call: TRBJ2-7; v_call: TRBV24-1; clone_size: many; d_call: -; cdr3_aa: CATSEDSTSLPYEQYF; cdr3_nt: TGTGCCACCAGTGAGGACTCTACGTCCTTGCCCTACGAGCAGTACTTC
j_call: TRBJ2-7; v_call: TRBV5-1; clone_size: -; d_call: -; cdr3_aa: CASSLDSQIYKRYF; cdr3_nt: TGCGCCAGCAGCTTGGATTCACAGATCTACAAGCGGTACTTC
j_call: TRBJ1-3; v_call: TRBV9; clone_size: many; d_call: -; cdr3_aa: CASSVAAGHSGNTIYF; cdr3_nt: TGTGCCAGCAGCGTAGCCGCGGGGCACAGTGGAAACACCATATATTTT
j_call: TRBJ1-5; v_call: TRBV29-1; clone_size: many; d_call: -; cdr3_aa: CSVADSYNQPQHF; cdr3_nt: TGCAGCGTTGCTGACAGTTACAATCAGCCCCAGCATTTT
j_call: TRBJ2-3; v_call: TRBV9; clone_size: many; d_call: -; cdr3_aa: CASSAPGGPDTQYF; cdr3_nt: TGTGCCAGCAGCGCCCCGGGGGGCCCAGATACGCAGTATTTT
j_call: TRBJ2-5; v_call: TRBV5-6; clone_size: many; d_call: -; cdr3_aa: CASSSRASQETQYF; cdr3_nt: TGTGCCAGCAGCTCCCGGGCCAGTCAAGAGACCCAGTACTTC